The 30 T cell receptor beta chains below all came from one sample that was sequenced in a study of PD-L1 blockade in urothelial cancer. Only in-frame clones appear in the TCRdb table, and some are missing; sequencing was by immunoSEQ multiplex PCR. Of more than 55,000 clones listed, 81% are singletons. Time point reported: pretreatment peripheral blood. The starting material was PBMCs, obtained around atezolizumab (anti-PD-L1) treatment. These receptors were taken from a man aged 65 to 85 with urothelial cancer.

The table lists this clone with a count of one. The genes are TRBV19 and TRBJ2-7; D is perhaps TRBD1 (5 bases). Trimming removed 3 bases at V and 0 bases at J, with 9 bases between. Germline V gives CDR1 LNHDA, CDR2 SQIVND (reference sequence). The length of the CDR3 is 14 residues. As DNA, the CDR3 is TGTGCCAGTAGTATGGGGCAATACTCCTACGAGCAGTACTTC. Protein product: CASSMGQYSYEQYF.

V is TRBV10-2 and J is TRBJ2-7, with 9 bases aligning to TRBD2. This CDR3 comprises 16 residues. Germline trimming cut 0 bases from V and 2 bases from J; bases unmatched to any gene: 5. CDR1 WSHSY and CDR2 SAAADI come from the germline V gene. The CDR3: CASSESRASGTYEQYF. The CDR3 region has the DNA TGCGCCAGCAGTGAGTCTAGGGCTAGCGGGACCTACGAGCAGTACTTC.

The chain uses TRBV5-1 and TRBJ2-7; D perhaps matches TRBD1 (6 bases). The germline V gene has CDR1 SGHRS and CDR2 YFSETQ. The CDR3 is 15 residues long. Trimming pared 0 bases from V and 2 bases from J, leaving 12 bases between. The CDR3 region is CASSLEGVVTYEQYF. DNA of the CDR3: TGCGCCAGCAGCTTGGAGGGGGTAGTGACCTACGAGCAGTACTTC.

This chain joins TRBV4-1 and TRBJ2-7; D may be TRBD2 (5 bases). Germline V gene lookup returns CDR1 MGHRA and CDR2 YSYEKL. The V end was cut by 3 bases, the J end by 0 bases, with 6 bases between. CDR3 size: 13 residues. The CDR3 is CASSQGSSYEQYF. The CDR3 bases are TGCGCCAGCAGCCAGGGGAGCTCCTACGAGCAGTACTTC.

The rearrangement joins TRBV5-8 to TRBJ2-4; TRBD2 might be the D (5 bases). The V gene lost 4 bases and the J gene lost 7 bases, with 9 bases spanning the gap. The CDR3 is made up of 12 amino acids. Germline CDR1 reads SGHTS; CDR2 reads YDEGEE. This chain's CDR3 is CASSLRVNIQYF. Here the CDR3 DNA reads TGTGCCAGCAGCCTGCGGGTTAACATTCAGTACTTC.

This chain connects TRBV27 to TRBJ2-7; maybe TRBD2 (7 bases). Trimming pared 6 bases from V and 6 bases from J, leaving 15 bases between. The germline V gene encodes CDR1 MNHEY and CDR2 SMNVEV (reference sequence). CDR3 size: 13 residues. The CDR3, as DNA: TGTGCCAGCAGCAACAGGGAGGGACTCGAGCAGTACTTC. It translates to CASSNREGLEQYF.

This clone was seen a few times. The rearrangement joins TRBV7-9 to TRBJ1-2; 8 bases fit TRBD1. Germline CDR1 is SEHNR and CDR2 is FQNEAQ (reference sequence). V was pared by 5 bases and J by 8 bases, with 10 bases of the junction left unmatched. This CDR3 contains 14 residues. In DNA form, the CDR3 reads TGTGCCAGCAGCCGCGACAGGGGACATAGAGGCTACACCTTC. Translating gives CASSRDRGHRGYTF.

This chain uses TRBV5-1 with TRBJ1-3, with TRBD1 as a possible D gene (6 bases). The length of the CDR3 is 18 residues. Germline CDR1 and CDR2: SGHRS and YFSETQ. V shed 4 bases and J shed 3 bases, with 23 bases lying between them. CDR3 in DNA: TGCGCCAGCAGCCCCTGGGCAGGGGTTCTTCAGGTTGGAAACACCATATATTTT. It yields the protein CASSPWAGVLQVGNTIYF.

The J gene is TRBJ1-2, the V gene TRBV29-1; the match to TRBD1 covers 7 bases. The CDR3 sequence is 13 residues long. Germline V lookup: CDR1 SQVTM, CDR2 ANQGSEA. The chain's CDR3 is CRLTGALGYGYTF. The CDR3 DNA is TGCAGACTAACAGGGGCCCTAGGTTATGGCTACACCTTC.

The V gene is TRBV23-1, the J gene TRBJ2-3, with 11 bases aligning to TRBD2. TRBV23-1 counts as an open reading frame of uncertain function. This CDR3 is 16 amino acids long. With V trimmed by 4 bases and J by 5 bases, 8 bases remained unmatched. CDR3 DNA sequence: TGCGCCAGCAGTCCTAATAGCGGGAGGGCCAGAGATACGCAGTATTTT. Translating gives CASSPNSGRARDTQYF.

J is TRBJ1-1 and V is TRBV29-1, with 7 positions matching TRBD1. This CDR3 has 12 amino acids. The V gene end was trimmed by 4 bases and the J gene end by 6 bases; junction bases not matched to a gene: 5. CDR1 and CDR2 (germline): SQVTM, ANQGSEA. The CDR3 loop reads CSVGRQGAEAFF. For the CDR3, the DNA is TGCAGCGTTGGTCGCCAGGGGGCTGAAGCTTTCTTT.

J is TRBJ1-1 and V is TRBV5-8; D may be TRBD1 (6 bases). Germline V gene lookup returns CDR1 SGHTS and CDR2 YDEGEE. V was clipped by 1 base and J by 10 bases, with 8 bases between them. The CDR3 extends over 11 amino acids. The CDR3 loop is CASSLRGRAFF. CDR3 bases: TGTGCCAGCAGCTTGAGGGGGAGAGCTTTCTTT.

CDR3 amino acids: CASKDKSSYNSPLHF. CDR3 DNA sequence: TGTGCCAGTAAAGACAAGAGCTCCTATAATTCACCCCTCCACTTT. The chain recombines TRBV19 with TRBJ1-6; D is uncertain. The CDR3 is 15 residues long. Germline values: CDR1 LNHDA, CDR2 SQIVND (reference sequence). Trimming shortened V by 7 bases and J by 0 bases, and 10 bases separated the two germline ends.

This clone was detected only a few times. This chain's CDR3 is CAWSVRREVFGYTF. The CDR3, as DNA: TGTGCCTGGAGTGTACGCAGGGAAGTCTTTGGCTACACCTTC. The gene calls are TRBV30 and TRBJ1-2, with D perhaps TRBD1 (5 bases). The CDR3 has 14 amino acids. Trimming left V 0 bases short and J 7 bases short, with 15 bases between. Germline lookup yields CDR1 GTSNPN and CDR2 SVGIG (reference sequence).

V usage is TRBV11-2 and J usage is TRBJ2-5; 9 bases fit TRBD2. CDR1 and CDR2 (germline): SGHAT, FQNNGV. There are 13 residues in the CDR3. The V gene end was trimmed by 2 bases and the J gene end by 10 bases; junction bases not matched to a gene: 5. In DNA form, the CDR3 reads TGTGCCAGCAGCTTATACGCGGGAGGGGACCAGTACTTC. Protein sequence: CASSLYAGGDQYF.

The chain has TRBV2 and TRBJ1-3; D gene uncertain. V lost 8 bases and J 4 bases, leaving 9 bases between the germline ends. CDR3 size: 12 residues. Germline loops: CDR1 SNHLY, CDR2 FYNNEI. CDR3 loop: CASGSDGNTIYF. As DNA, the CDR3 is TGTGCCAGCGGGAGTGACGGAAACACCATATATTTT.

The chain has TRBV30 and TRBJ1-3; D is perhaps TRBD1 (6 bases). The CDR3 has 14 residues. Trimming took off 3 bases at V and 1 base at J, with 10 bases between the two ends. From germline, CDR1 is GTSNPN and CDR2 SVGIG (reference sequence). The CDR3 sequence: CAWSGQLSGNTIYF. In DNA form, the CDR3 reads TGTGCCTGGAGCGGACAGTTGTCTGGAAACACCATATATTTT. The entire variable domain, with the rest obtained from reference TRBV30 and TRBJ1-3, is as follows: SQTIHQWPATLVQPVGSPLSLECTVEGTSNPNLYWYRQAAGRGLQLLFYSVGIGQISSEVPQNLSASRPQDRQFILSSKKLLLSDSGFYLCAWSGQLSGNTIYFGEGSWLTVV.

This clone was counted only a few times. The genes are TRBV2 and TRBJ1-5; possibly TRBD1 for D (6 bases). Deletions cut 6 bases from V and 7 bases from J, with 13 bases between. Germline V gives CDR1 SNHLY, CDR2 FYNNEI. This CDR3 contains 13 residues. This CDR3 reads CASSGQLWQPQHF. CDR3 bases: TGTGCCAGCAGCGGACAGCTTTGGCAGCCCCAGCATTTT.

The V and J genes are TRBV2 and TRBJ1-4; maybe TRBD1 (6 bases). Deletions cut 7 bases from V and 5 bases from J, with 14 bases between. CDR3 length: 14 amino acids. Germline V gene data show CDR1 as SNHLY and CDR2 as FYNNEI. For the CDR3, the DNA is TGTGCCAGCAAACCGGACAGTTCAAATGAAAAACTGTTTTTT. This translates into CASKPDSSNEKLFF.

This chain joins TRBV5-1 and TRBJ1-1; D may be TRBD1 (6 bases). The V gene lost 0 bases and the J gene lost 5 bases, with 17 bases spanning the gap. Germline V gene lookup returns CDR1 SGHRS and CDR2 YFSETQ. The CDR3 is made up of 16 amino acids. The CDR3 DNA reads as TGCGCCAGCAGCTTGGCCAAAATCACAGGGCGGACTGAAGCTTTCTTT. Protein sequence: CASSLAKITGRTEAFF.

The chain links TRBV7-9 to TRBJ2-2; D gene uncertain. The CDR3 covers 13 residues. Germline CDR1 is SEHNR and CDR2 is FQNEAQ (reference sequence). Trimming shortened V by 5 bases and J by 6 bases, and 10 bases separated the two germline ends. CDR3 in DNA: TGTGCCAGCAGCCCCCAGGTCGCCGGGGAGCTGTTTTTT. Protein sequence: CASSPQVAGELFF.

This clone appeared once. The CDR3 loop is CASSRDSSSGNTIYF. CDR3 DNA: TGTGCCAGTAGTCGTGACAGCAGCTCTGGAAACACCATATATTTT. This chain connects TRBV19 to TRBJ1-3, with D maybe TRBD1 (5 bases). From germline, CDR1 is LNHDA and CDR2 SQIVND (reference sequence). V dropped 5 bases and J dropped 0 bases, with 11 bases sitting between them. The CDR3 extends over 15 amino acids.

The DNA for the CDR3 is TGTGCCAGCAGAGGAGGGTCGAACACCGGGGAGCTGTTTTTT. The encoded protein is CASRGGSNTGELFF. J is TRBJ2-2 and V is TRBV2, with D perhaps TRBD2 (6 bases). CDR3 length: 14 amino acids. Germline V gives CDR1 SNHLY, CDR2 FYNNEI. V lost 6 bases and J lost 0, with 8 bases in between.

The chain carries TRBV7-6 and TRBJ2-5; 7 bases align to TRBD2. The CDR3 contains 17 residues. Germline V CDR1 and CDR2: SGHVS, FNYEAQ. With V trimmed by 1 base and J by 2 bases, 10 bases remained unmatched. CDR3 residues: CASSLVGEGKGQETQYF. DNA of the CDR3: TGTGCCAGCAGCTTAGTAGGGGAGGGTAAAGGGCAAGAGACCCAGTACTTC.

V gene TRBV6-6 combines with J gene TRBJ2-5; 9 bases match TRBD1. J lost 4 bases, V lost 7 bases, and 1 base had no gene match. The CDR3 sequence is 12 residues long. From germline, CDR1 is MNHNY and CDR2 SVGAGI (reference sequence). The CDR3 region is CASTGQGETQYF. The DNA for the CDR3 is TGTGCCAGCACGGGACAGGGAGAGACCCAGTACTTC.

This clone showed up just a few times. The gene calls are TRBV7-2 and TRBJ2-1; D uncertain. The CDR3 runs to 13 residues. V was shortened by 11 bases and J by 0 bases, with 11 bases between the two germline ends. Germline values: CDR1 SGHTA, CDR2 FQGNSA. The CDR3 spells CAVAASSYNEQFF. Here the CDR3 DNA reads TGTGCCGTGGCTGCTAGCTCCTACAATGAGCAGTTCTTC. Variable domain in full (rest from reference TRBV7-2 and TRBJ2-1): GAGVSQSPSNKVTEKGKDVELRCDPISGHTALYWYRQSLGQGLEFLIYFQGNSAPDKSGLPSDRFSAERTGGSVSTLTIQRTQQEDSAVYLCAVAASSYNEQFFGPGTRLTVL.

The CDR3 DNA follows: TGCGCCAGCAGCTTGGATGGACAGGAGTACGAGCAGTACTTC. As protein: CASSLDGQEYEQYF. The rearrangement uses TRBV5-1 and TRBJ2-7, with TRBD1 matching over 7 bases. Germline V gene sequence: CDR1 SGHRS, CDR2 YFSETQ. CDR3 length: 14 residues. V gave up 0 bases and J gave up 4 bases; unmatched junction bases: 4.

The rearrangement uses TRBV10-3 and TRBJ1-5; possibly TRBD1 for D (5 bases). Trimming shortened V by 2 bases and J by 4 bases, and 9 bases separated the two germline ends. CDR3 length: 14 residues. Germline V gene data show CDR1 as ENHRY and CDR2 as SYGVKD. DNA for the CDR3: TGTGCCATCAGTGAGGGAGGGGAAAATCAGCCCCAGCATTTT. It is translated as CAISEGGENQPQHF.

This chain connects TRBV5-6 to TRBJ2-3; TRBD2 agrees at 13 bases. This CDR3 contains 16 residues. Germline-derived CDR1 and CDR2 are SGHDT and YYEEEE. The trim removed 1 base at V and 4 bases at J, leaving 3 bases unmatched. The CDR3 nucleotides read TGTGCCAGCAGCTTGTGGACTAGCGGGAGACCAGATACGCAGTATTTT. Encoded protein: CASSLWTSGRPDTQYF.

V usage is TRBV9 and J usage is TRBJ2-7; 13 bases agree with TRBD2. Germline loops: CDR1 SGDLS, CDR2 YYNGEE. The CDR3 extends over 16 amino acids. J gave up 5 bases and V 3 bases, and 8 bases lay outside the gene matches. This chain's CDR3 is CASSDRLAGGSHEQYF. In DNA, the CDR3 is TGTGCCAGCAGCGACCGACTAGCGGGGGGATCCCACGAGCAGTACTTC.